This T cell receptor beta chain stems from a study of identifying expanded T cells in peripheral blood. Findings and limits, study-wide: Across healthy donors, higher total template counts meant significantly greater approximately two-week count variance. About 1.2 clones differed between technical replicates, versus approximately 16 and 19 over time.

Some clones are missing from TCRdb's copy, which holds only in-frame ones; the method was immunoSEQ multiplex PCR. The sample includes under 120,000 clones, around 88% of them seen just once. J gave up 2 bases and V 6 bases, and 8 bases lay outside the gene matches. CDR3 size: 15 residues. Germline CDR1 SEHNR, CDR2 FQNEAQ (reference sequence). Turning to this clone: Its antigen remains unknown.

No infections or other immune events were documented during collection. This clonotype was obtained from a person aged 18-69 years in good health. V usage is TRBV7-9 and J usage is TRBJ2-7; the match to TRBD1 covers 9 bases. The sequencing sample was made of blood. The DNA for the CDR3 is TGTGCCAGCAGGGAAACGGGACAGGGAGCCTACGAGCAGTACTTC. Protein: CASRETGQGAYEQYF.